One and the same sample provided the 3 T cell receptor beta chains below, sequenced in a study of blood T cells in healthy people across ages. A second roughly 6 to 12 cycle PCR used barcoded and J-beta primers. Using its own MiXCR run on the 5' RACE reads, TCRdb lists one record per CDR3 protein. The table has over 1,300,000 distinct CDR3 sequences, 59% seen once. The source material was blood. The receptors shown here come from a man aged 18 to 30 in good health.

There are a few counts of this clonotype. CDR3 coding DNA: TGTGCCAGCAGCCCCAGTGGGGGGCTGGCGAACACTGAAGCTTTCTTT. It codes for CASSPSGGLANTEAFF. The gene calls are TRBV27 and TRBJ1-1; TRBD1 might be the D (6 bases). The CDR3 has 16 amino acids. The V gene lost 6 bases and the J gene lost 1 base, with 18 bases spanning the gap. Germline values: CDR1 MNHEY, CDR2 SMNVEV (reference sequence).

This CDR3 is CASSITVGEQFF. As DNA, the CDR3 is TGTGCCAGCAGCATAACGGTGGGTGAGCAGTTCTTC. The chain combines TRBV7-9 with TRBJ2-1; D is ambiguous. V lost 5 bases and J lost 9, with 11 bases in between. This CDR3 contains 12 residues. The V gene's germline CDR1 is SEHNR and CDR2 FQNEAQ (reference sequence).

The sample holds a few counts of this clonotype. The V gene is TRBV4-1, the J gene TRBJ1-6; 9 nucleotides match TRBD1. V lost 6 bases, J lost 10 bases, and 10 bases stayed unmatched. Germline CDR1 is MGHRA and CDR2 is YSYEKL. The CDR3 spans 15 residues. This CDR3 reads CASRGGQGMRSPLHF. Here the CDR3 DNA reads TGCGCCAGCAGGGGCGGACAGGGGATGAGGTCACCCCTCCACTTT.